This T cell receptor beta chain appears in the sequencing data of a study of tumor and adjacent non-tumor tissue in lung cancer listed by TCRdb under 2018. Looking at the study overall: Patients with adenocarcinoma (about twelve), squamous cell carcinoma (2) and small cell lung cancer (1) were included in the cohort. The approximately 15 patients were aged 31 to 76 years, included roughly ten men and 5 women, and had TNM stage I to III disease. A total of some 130,000,000 productive TCRbeta reads were generated by sequencing, corresponding to an average of around 4 million reads per sample. The study compared bulk TCRbeta repertoires between lung tumor tissue and matched distant non-tumor lung tissue from over twelve lung cancer patients. TCRbeta CDR3 sequencing was performed on about 29 paired specimens, with one tumor sample and one normal lung sample collected per patient.

Details on this clonotype: Its antigen has not been determined. This may be a read error, as it is one base from a much larger clone.

Libraries were built with multiplex PCR. The sequencer listed for this sample is Illumina HiSeq 2500. Following protocols modified from ARM-PCR, the researchers constructed TCRbeta libraries through three rounds of nested PCR with primers (Table S4). PCR products of 200-500 bp were gel-excised and purified with the QIAquick gel extraction kit before sequencing. In the authors' own workflow: Trimmomatic was used to clean the reads, FLASH merged the cleaned reads into complete CDR3 sequences, and MiTCR assigned the sequences to V(D)J germline segments. Clonal diversity was computed as the inverse Simpson's index with VDJtools. A read counted as productive if the sequence was in-frame and lacked a premature stop codon. TCRdb reran the public reads through fastp at Q25 and MiXCR, keeping productive beta chains. Rows with a matching CDR3 protein are joined into one entry that keeps the most common DNA and genes. The V and J calls follow TCRdb's processing rather than the paper's. The table for this sample lists about 93,000 distinct CDR3 sequences; 67% of them were counted only once. The ten largest clones add up to about 17% of the sample.

Overall results and qualifications from the work: The sequencing platform is not named in the methods, and unique molecular identifiers are not mentioned. Only 15 or so patients were included in the cohort, and the need for larger samples and more detailed clinical data was noted by the authors. TCR diversity (inverse Simpson) was significantly higher in tumor than in normal lung tissue (around 460 vs 160, P = 0.0075, Mann-Whitney U test). Peripheral blood was not sequenced, so blood TCRbeta repertoires in these lung cancer patients were not examined. TCR diversity was significantly higher in younger patients, and greater tumor TCR diversity was associated with shorter overall survival and shorter disease-free survival. A significantly larger cumulative share of the repertoire was made up by the top 100 clones in normal lung than in tumor tissue.

Including the terminal cysteine and phenylalanine, the CDR3 comprises 14 residues. Of all the DNA, just the CDR3 is kept, 42 bases in frame from base 1. CDR1 SEHNR and CDR2 FQNEAQ are derived from the germline V gene (reference sequence). RNA was isolated from bulk unsorted tissue, and RNA quality was assessed with a NanoDrop ND-1000 and an Agilent 2100. The donors were newly diagnosed lung cancer patients admitted for thoracic surgery in China from August to November 2014 who had not received prior chemotherapy. The study excluded patients who had received radiotherapy or chemotherapy before or who had another cancer at the same time. Surgical tissue pieces of about 1-2.2 cm3 were preserved in RNAlater solution and were kept at -80 degrees C until use.

Sequenced: lung tumor tissue. The clonotype originates from a man between 60 and 70 years old with non-small cell lung cancer. Here the chain combines TRBV7-9 and TRBJ2-5, with the D segment possibly TRBD1 or TRBD2, each aligning over 6 bases. The CDR3 reads as follows: CVSRPWGAVETQYF. The DNA sequence is given as TGTGTCAGCAGACCTTGGGGGGCTGTCGAGACCCAGTACTTC.